Listed below are T cell receptor beta chains from one sample, sequenced in a study of T cell repertoires in ileal Crohn's disease. Libraries were prepared by immunoSEQ multiplex PCR; TCRdb keeps only in-frame clonotypes and omits some of them. This table has some 2,100 clones, around 90% appearing once. The sequencing input was ileal tissue. The receptors were sampled from an adult with Crohn's disease. Each CDR3 is given with its conserved first and last residue. The D gene is left open where the match is weak. Some rows mark clone size as missing; the rest say once, few, many or name a class of expanded clone.

cdr3_aa cdr3_nt j_call v_call d_call clone_size
CASSLTGGMNEQFF TGTGCCAGCAGCTTGACAGGGGGGATGAATGAGCAGTTCTTC TRBJ2-1 TRBV7-9 TRBD1 -
CASSGAGFYNEQFF TGTGCCAGCAGCGGCGCGGGATTCTACAATGAGCAGTTCTTC TRBJ2-1 TRBV27 - -
CASSLGLAFVAKNIQYF TGTGCCAGCAGCTTAGGACTAGCGTTTGTAGCCAAAAACATTCAGTACTTC TRBJ2-4 TRBV7-2 TRBD2 -
CASSWDRFYGYTF TGTGCCAGCAGTTGGGACAGGTTCTATGGCTACACCTTC TRBJ1-2 TRBV27 TRBD1 -
CASSLDRSGNTIYF TGCGCCAGCAGCCTAGACAGGTCTGGAAACACCATATATTTT TRBJ1-3 TRBV5-1 - -
CASSANREWRYTF TGTGCCAGCAGCGCCAACAGGGAGTGGCGCTACACCTTC TRBJ1-2 TRBV2 - -
CASSAAYRLQGTGNTIYF TGTGCCAGCAGCGCCGCGTATAGGCTTCAGGGCACTGGAAACACCATATATTTT TRBJ1-3 TRBV7-9 - -
CASSLISGEETQYF TGCGCCAGCAGCTTGATTTCAGGGGAAGAGACCCAGTACTTC TRBJ2-5 TRBV5-1 - -
CASSLGQASEQYF TGTGCCAGCAGCTTAGGGCAGGCCAGCGAGCAGTACTTC TRBJ2-7 TRBV11-2 - -
CASSLGGIQETQYF TGTGCCAGCAGCTTAGGAGGAATCCAAGAGACCCAGTACTTC TRBJ2-5 TRBV11-3 - -
CASRDSSYEQYF TGTGCCAGCAGGGACAGCTCCTACGAGCAGTACTTC TRBJ2-7 TRBV6-5 - -
CASSSRYTEAFF TGTGCCAGCAGTAGCAGGTACACTGAAGCTTTCTTT TRBJ1-1 TRBV2 - -
CAQGQGRNTGELFF TGTGCCCAAGGACAGGGGAGAAACACCGGGGAGCTGTTTTTT TRBJ2-2 TRBV30 TRBD1 once
CASSLGTARPHEQYF TGTGCCAGCAGCCTCGGGACCGCCAGGCCCCACGAGCAGTACTTC TRBJ2-7 TRBV11-3 - -
CASGEGASEKLFF TGTGCCAGCGGGGAGGGGGCTAGTGAAAAACTGTTTTTT TRBJ1-4 TRBV27 TRBD1 -
CAIGPEAFF TGTGCCATCGGGCCCGAAGCTTTCTTT TRBJ1-1 TRBV6-1 - few
CASSQVGASFFSGYTF TGCGCCAGCAGCCAAGTGGGTGCTTCCTTCTTTAGCGGCTACACCTTC TRBJ1-2 TRBV4-1 - -
CASSSAGRANYEQYF TGTGCCAGCAGCTCCGCTGGGAGGGCTAACTACGAGCAGTACTTC TRBJ2-7 TRBV11-3 TRBD2 -
CASSDGPSTDTQYF TGTGCCAGCAGTGACGGGCCTAGCACAGATACGCAGTATTTT TRBJ2-3 TRBV25-1 - -
CASSPGWSGELFF TGTGCCAGCAGCCCAGGTTGGTCCGGGGAGCTGTTTTTT TRBJ2-2 TRBV9 - -
CASSLDAGPGGIQYF TGTGCCAGCAGCTTAGACGCGGGCCCGGGGGGGATTCAGTACTTC TRBJ2-4 TRBV7-2 TRBD2 -
CASSDGTAYQETQYF TGTGCCAGCAGCGACGGGACAGCGTATCAAGAGACCCAGTACTTC TRBJ2-5 TRBV13 TRBD1 -
CASSLVNSPLHF TGTGCCAGCAGCTTAGTAAATTCACCCCTCCACTTT TRBJ1-6 TRBV7-2 - -
CASSLVGTQGNEQFF TGTGCCAGCAGCTTAGTGGGGACGCAGGGCAATGAGCAGTTCTTC TRBJ2-1 TRBV11-3 - -
CASSSTSNTGELFF TGCGCCAGCAGCTCAACTTCGAACACCGGGGAGCTGTTTTTT TRBJ2-2 TRBV5-1 - -
CASSYKGGSDYGYTF TGTGCCAGCAGTTATAAGGGGGGGTCGGACTATGGCTACACCTTC TRBJ1-2 TRBV6-9 - -
CSGVLAGVDNEQFF TGCAGCGGCGTACTAGCGGGAGTGGACAATGAGCAGTTCTTC TRBJ2-1 TRBV29-1 TRBD2 -
CASSFSLGLGTDTQYF TGTGCCAGCAGCTTTAGTCTTGGCCTAGGCACAGATACGCAGTATTTT TRBJ2-3 TRBV13 - -
CASSEKRDKGRNEQFF TGTGCCAGCAGCGAGAAACGGGACAAGGGCAGGAATGAGCAGTTCTTC TRBJ2-1 TRBV2 - few
CAISADGNTEAFF TGTGCCATCAGTGCGGACGGGAACACTGAAGCTTTCTTT TRBJ1-1 TRBV10-3 - -
CASSIAGGPYEQYF TGTGCCAGCAGTATAGCGGGAGGGCCGTACGAGCAGTACTTC TRBJ2-7 TRBV11-1 TRBD2 -
CASSIDRKNQPQHF TGTGCCAGTAGTATAGATAGGAAGAATCAGCCCCAGCATTTT TRBJ1-5 TRBV19 - -
CASSEVSPEYGYTF TGTGCCAGCAGTGAAGTATCACCCGAATATGGCTACACCTTC TRBJ1-2 TRBV6-1 - -
CASSEAPPWISNQPQHF TGTGCCAGCAGTGAAGCCCCGCCGTGGATCAGCAATCAGCCCCAGCATTTT TRBJ1-5 TRBV6-1 - few
CASSLRYGGGYTF TGCGCCAGCAGCTTGAGGTATGGGGGAGGCTACACCTTC TRBJ1-2 TRBV5-1 - -
CASSQGREQFF TGTGCCAGCAGTCAAGGGCGTGAGCAGTTCTTC TRBJ2-1 TRBV25-1 - -
CASSLGTSYTGELFF TGTGCCAGCAGCTTGGGGACATCTTACACCGGGGAGCTGTTTTTT TRBJ2-2 TRBV5-4 - -
CASSSYGIQYF TGTGCCAGCAGCTCCTATGGCATTCAGTACTTC TRBJ2-4 TRBV11-2 - -
CASSEVGRGDSYEQYF TGTGCCAGCAGTGAGGTTGGCAGGGGGGACTCCTACGAGCAGTACTTC TRBJ2-7 TRBV2 - once
CAWDRDRNYEQYF TGTGCCTGGGACCGGGACAGGAACTACGAGCAGTACTTC TRBJ2-7 TRBV30 TRBD1 -
CASSLLTSRETQYF TGTGCCAGCAGTTTATTGACCTCCCGGGAGACCCAGTACTTC TRBJ2-5 TRBV27 - -
CASSSVTGELFF TGTGCCAGCAGCTCGGTCACCGGGGAGCTGTTTTTT TRBJ2-2 TRBV13 - -
CASGFPSAVAETQYF TGTGCTAGTGGTTTTCCGAGTGCGGTGGCGGAGACCCAGTACTTC TRBJ2-5 TRBV12-5 - -
CASSQTGVGNSPLHF TGTGCCAGTAGTCAAACAGGGGTGGGTAATTCACCCCTCCACTTT TRBJ1-6 TRBV19 TRBD1 -
CASSRTSGEYNEQFF TGTGCCAGCTCACGGACTAGCGGGGAATACAATGAGCAGTTCTTC TRBJ2-1 TRBV18 TRBD2 -